This T cell receptor (beta chain) was retrieved from a study of shared clonotypes between healthy human individuals (dated by TCRdb to about 2020). Background for the entire study: The cohort comprised a couple of women and three men aged 18 to 49 years. Per donor, three plates each were used for CD4 naive and CD4 memory, two for CD8 naive, and one for CD8 memory. To estimate repertoire size and how much clonotype sharing occurs between individuals, the study deeply sequenced the blood TCR repertoires of roughly 5 healthy adults. Each donor's leukapheresis produced roughly between about 0.85 and 10 billion PBMCs. Libraries were prepared and TCR repertoires were sequenced by different laboratories using diverse techniques, in order to increase sequencing depth and limit assay-specific biases. What the work shows at the level of the full study, not this receptor alone: About 5% of naive CD4, 3% to 3.5% of naive CD8, around 2.3% of memory CD4, and 0.4% of memory CD8 clonotypes were shared across several donors. Rarefaction of sorted-subset datasets indicated incomplete sequencing despite the large sequencing depth. Estimated clonotype richness was generally larger for naive than for memory subsets. Based on pairwise subsampling, the degree of clonotype sharing among donors was expected to be affected by sequencing depth. Sampling was restricted to blood, and TCR repertoires in tissue are likely to differ from TCR repertoires in blood. Compared with non-shared clonotypes, the clonotypes found in all four sorted-subset donors had higher generation probabilities. Because the study included a small number of donors, the genetic and exposure-history diversity represented was limited.

CD8 naive samples were obtained by positive selection for CCR7 among CD45RO-negative cells, yielding a CD45RA+CCR7+ population from which TemRA cells were excluded. Donors were healthy HIV-negative adults with no recently reported acute infections or vaccinations. Only Caucasian adults living in Nashville, Tennessee, USA were represented among the donors. Blood was obtained by leukapheresis, after which PBMCs were separated by Ficoll-Histopaque density gradient centrifugation and cryopreserved in liquid nitrogen vapor phase. Analytical flow cytometry was used to check the purity and quantity of each magnetically sorted T cell population. Genomic DNA was isolated from every sorted fraction and measured by UV absorbance on a Nanodrop 2000c. In regard to this clone: The antigen it binds to is not known. No base quality information exists; no much larger clone differs at one position.

Using the deep immunoSEQ assay, multiplex PCR amplified TCR CDR3 regions from genomic DNA. Genomic DNA extracted from each cell subset was distributed evenly over all wells of several immunoSEQ 96-well plates, and each plate served as one replicate. Each replicate PCR for sorted subsets received approximately 220 ng genomic DNA, equal to about 30,000 T cell genomes. Purified libraries were measured with a Qubit 3.0 fluorometer, size-checked on a Bioanalyzer 2100, and measured again with the KAPA Library Quantification kit. A separate single-read 150-cycle Illumina NextSeq 550 flow cell was used to sequence each immunoSEQ 96-well plate. The authors processed their data as follows. Because the immunoSEQ output held only junctional sequences and lacked quality scores, the filtering could not match the filtering applied to full-length reads. To assign V/J genes and CDR3, sequences were annotated against IMGT germline references using PyIR, a Python wrapper for IgBLAST v1.9. Reads were removed for weak V/J assignments (E-value above 1e-6), missing CDR3, stop codons, out-of-frame junctions, or ambiguous translated residues. V3J clonotypes were defined by identical inferred V gene, J gene, and CDR3 amino acid sequence. To compute the percentage overlap between repertoires, the number of shared unique clonotypes was divided by the size of the smaller repertoire. Repertoire richness was assessed with RTK rarefaction, the Chao1 estimator, and Recon v2.1 estimates of unobserved clonotypes. For all TCRbeta clonotypes obtained by the gDNA method from a few donors, generation probabilities were computed with OLGA. As stored in TCRdb, this immuneACCESS dataset retains in-frame rearrangements with V and J assigned. A fraction of the clones does not appear; measured against another copy, unresolved V genes explain less than half of the discrepancy, and the remainder lacks a known reason. V and J calls and clone size are copied from that table; D and trimming were computed from the DNA. In all, the sample holds about 820,000 clones, and around 92% of those were seen once. Approximately 25% of the sample belongs to the ten largest clones.

CDR1 and CDR2 were assigned from the germline V gene as KGHSH and LQKENI. Taken from cysteine to phenylalanine, the CDR3 has 14 residues. Only the CDR3 portion is preserved as DNA: 42 bases, with reading frame beginning at the first base. V drops 8 bases and J drops 10 bases, leaving 23 bases in between. The receptor was isolated from a man aged 30 to 45 in good health. The V and J segments used are TRBV18 and TRBJ1-1; TRBD1 is a weak D gene call, 5 bases matching. Sequencing was done on a sample of naive CD8+ T cells sorted from blood. The cell subset or site label corresponds to: CD45RA+CCR7+. CDR3 loop: CASTLDGGLRRAFF. The DNA sequence reads TGTGCCAGCACCCTAGATGGGGGGTTGAGGAGAGCTTTCTTT.